Given below is one T cell receptor beta chain in context. Its antigen is not known. From germline, CDR1 is SGHRS and CDR2 YFSETQ. The CDR3 is 14 residues long. V shed 0 bases and J shed 0 bases, with 6 bases lying between them. Every isolated RNA sample was fully reverse transcribed, so sequencing captured expressed TCRB transcripts. Produced via immunoSEQ multiplex PCR; TCRdb's table is partial and in-frame only. Here the sample spans 250,000 to 400,000 clones, 12% to 15% being singletons. This sample is part of a study of beta chain features in type 1 diabetes. The authors took one heparinised blood draw, averaging about 110 mL, from each donor. Findings and limits, study-wide: The similarity of naive, central memory and Treg TCRB repertoires appeared greater among patients than among healthy donors. A moderate, significant TCRB CDR3 shortening appeared in type 1 diabetes across four CD4+ subsets.

This sequence was found in a man aged 25 to 40 in good health. This chain uses TRBV5-1 with TRBJ1-2; D gene unclear. Sequencing used central memory CD4+ T cells from blood. The CDR3 DNA reads as TGCGCCAGCAGCTTGGGTCAGTCTAACTATGGCTACACCTTC. Its translation is CASSLGQSNYGYTF.